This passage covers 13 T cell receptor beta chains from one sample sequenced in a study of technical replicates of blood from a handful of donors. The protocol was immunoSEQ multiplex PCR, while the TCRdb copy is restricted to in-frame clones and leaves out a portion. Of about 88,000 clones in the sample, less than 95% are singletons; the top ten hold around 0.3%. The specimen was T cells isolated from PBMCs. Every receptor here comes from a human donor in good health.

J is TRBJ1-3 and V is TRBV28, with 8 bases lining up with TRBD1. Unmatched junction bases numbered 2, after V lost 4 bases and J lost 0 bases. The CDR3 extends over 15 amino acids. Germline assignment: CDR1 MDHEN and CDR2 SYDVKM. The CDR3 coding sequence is TGTGCCAGCAGTTCAGGGGGCTACTCTGGAAACACCATATATTTT. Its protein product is CASSSGGYSGNTIYF.

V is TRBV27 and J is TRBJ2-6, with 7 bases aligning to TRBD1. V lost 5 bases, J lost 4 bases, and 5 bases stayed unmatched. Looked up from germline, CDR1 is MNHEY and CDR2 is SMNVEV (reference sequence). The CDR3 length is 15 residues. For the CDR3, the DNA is TGTGCCAGCAGTACGACAGGGTCCGGGGCCAACGTCCTGACTTTC. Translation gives CASSTTGSGANVLTF.

CDR3 protein: CASSLRAGGNFEQYF. The CDR3 DNA reads TGTGCCAGCAGCTTAAGAGCGGGAGGGAATTTCGAGCAGTACTTC. The chain combines TRBV11-3 with TRBJ2-7; 10 bases align to TRBD2. Germline loops: CDR1 SGHNT, CDR2 YENEEA. The CDR3 extends over 15 amino acids. V shed 2 bases and J 6 bases; nucleotides not matched to a gene: 7.

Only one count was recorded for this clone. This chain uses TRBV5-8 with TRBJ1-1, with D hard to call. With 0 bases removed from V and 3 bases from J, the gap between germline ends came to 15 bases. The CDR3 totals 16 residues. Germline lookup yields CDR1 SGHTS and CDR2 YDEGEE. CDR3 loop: CASSLGGSLLYTEAFF. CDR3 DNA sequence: TGTGCCAGCAGCTTGGGAGGGTCCCTGTTGTACACTGAAGCTTTCTTT.

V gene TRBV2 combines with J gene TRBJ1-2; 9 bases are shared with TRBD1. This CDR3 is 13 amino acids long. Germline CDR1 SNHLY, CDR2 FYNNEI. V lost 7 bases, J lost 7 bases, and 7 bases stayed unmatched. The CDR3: CASNQQGAGGYTF. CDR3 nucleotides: TGTGCCAGCAACCAACAGGGGGCAGGTGGCTACACCTTC. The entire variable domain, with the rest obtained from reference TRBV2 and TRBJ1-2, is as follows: EPEVTQTPSHQVTQMGQEVILRCVPISNHLYFYWYRQILGQKVEFLVSFYNNEISEKSEIFDDQFSVERPDGSNFTLKIRSTKLEDSAMYFCASNQQGAGGYTFGSGTRLTVV.

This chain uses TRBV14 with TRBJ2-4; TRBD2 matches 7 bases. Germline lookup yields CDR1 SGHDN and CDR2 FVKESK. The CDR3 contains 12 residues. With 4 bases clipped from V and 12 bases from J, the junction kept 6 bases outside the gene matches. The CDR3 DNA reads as TGTGCCAGCAGCCGCGGGACTACGGATCAGTACTTC. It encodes CASSRGTTDQYF.

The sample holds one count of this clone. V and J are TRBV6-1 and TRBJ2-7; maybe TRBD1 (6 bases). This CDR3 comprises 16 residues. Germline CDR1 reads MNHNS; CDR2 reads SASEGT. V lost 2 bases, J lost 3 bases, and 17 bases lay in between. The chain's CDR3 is CASSESWDIPGYEQYF. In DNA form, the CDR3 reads TGTGCCAGCAGTGAATCCTGGGACATTCCTGGCTACGAGCAGTACTTC.

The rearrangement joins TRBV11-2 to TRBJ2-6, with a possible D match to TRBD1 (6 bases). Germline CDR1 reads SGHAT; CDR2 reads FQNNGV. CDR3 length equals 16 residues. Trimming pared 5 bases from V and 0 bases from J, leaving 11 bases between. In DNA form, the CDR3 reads TGTGCCAGCAGCCGGACAGCCGGCTCTGGGGCCAACGTCCTGACTTTC. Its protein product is CASSRTAGSGANVLTF.

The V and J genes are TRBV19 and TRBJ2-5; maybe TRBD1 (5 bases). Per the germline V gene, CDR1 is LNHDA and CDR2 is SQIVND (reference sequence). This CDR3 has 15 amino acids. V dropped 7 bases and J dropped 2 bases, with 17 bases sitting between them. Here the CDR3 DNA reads TGTGCCAGTACTCCGAAGGGGCACTCACAAGAGACCCAGTACTTC. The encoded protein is CASTPKGHSQETQYF.

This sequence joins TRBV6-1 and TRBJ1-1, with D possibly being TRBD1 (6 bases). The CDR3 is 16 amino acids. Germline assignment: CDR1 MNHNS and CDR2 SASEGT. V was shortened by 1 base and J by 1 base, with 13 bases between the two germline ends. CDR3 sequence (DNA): TGTGCCAGCAGTGAAGGACGAGGGGGTCGGAACACTGAAGCTTTCTTT. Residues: CASSEGRGGRNTEAFF.

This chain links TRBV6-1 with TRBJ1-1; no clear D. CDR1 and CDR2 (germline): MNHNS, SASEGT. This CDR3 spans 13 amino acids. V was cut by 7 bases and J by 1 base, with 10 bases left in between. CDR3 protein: CASKQTQNTEAFF. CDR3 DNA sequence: TGTGCCAGCAAACAAACACAGAACACTGAAGCTTTCTTT.

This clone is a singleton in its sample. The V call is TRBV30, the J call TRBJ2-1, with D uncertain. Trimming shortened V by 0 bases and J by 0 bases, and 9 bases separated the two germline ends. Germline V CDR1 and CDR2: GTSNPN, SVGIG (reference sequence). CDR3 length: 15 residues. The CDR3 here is CAWSVGASSYNEQFF. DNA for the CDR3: TGTGCCTGGAGTGTAGGCGCTAGCTCCTACAATGAGCAGTTCTTC.

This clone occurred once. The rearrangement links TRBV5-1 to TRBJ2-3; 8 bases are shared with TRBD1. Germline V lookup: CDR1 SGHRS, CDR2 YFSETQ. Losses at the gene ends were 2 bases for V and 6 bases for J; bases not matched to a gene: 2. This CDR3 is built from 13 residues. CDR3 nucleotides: TGCGCCAGCAGCTTCCGGGACAGGGATACGCAGTATTTT. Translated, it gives CASSFRDRDTQYF.